The 17 T cell receptor beta chains presented below share a single source sample, sequenced in a study of identifying expanded T cells in peripheral blood. Profiling relied on immunoSEQ multiplex PCR, and the TCRdb table lists in-frame clones only, not all of them. Of around 47,000 clones listed, roughly 82% were seen once; the top ten hold about 14%. The sample comprised blood. The receptors were gathered from a person aged 18-69 years in good health.

A few counts support this clone. J is TRBJ2-1 and V is TRBV5-1; D is possibly TRBD1 or TRBD2 (5 bases each). Trimming shortened V by 3 bases and J by 4 bases, and 14 bases separated the two germline ends. There are 15 residues in the CDR3. Germline V gene sequence: CDR1 SGHRS, CDR2 YFSETQ. CDR3 protein: CASSWAGTTYNEQFF. As DNA, the CDR3 is TGCGCCAGCAGCTGGGCCGGGACGACTTACAATGAGCAGTTCTTC. Full variable domain (remainder filled in from reference TRBV5-1 and TRBJ2-1): KAGVTQTPRYLIKTRGQQVTLSCSPISGHRSVSWYQQTPGQGLQFLFEYFSETQRNKGNFPGRFSGRQFSNSRSEMNVSTLELGDSALYLCASSWAGTTYNEQFFGPGTRLTVL.

The genes are TRBV19 and TRBJ2-1, with 8 nucleotides matching TRBD1. The CDR3 loop spans 13 amino acids. With V trimmed by 9 bases and J by 8 bases, 9 bases remained unmatched. The germline gives CDR1 LNHDA, CDR2 SQIVND (reference sequence). The CDR3 region is CASQLAGGDEQFF. The CDR3 DNA is TGTGCCAGCCAACTAGCAGGGGGCGATGAGCAGTTCTTC.

The chain couples TRBV30 to TRBJ1-6; 7 bases match TRBD1. J lost 3 bases, V lost 4 bases, and 12 bases had no gene match. The germline gives CDR1 GTSNPN, CDR2 SVGIG (reference sequence). CDR3 length: 17 amino acids. CDR3: CAWKDQGRGNYNSPLHF. The CDR3 nucleotides read TGTGCCTGGAAAGACCAAGGCAGGGGGAACTATAATTCACCCCTCCACTTT.

The rearrangement links TRBV21-1 to TRBJ2-2; TRBD2 is the table's D call, not checked against the DNA. TRBV21-1 is annotated as a pseudogene. This CDR3 is built from 17 residues. The CDR3 spells CASSKGTSGTNTGELFF. In DNA form, the CDR3 reads TGTGCCAGCAGCAAAGGGACTAGCGGGACGAACACCGGGGAGCTGTTTTTT.

The CDR3 protein is CASRPGLAGVTGELFF. The CDR3 DNA sequence: TGCGCCAGCAGGCCGGGACTAGCGGGAGTCACCGGGGAGCTGTTTTTT. This sequence joins TRBV4-3 and TRBJ2-2; 14 bases match TRBD2. V was clipped by 6 bases and J by 4 bases; unmatched bases: 4. The CDR3 runs to 16 residues. Per the germline V gene, CDR1 is LGHNA and CDR2 is YSLEER.

The CDR3 spells CASSDHGGPQMYEQYF. The CDR3 DNA reads TGTGCCAGCAGTGACCATGGGGGCCCGCAGATGTACGAGCAGTACTTC. The chain joins TRBV25-1 to TRBJ2-7; TRBD1 might be the D (6 bases). In germline, CDR1 is MGHDK, CDR2 SYGVNS. This CDR3 region has 16 residues. V was clipped by 3 bases and J by 4 bases, with 19 bases between them.

This chain joins TRBV2 and TRBJ1-6, with a tentative D call TRBD1 (5 bases). The V gene lost 4 bases and the J gene lost 11 bases, with 12 bases spanning the gap. The CDR3 is made up of 13 amino acids. CDR1 is SNHLY and CDR2 is FYNNEI in the germline V gene. Here the CDR3 reads CASSVGAAAPLHF. In DNA form, the CDR3 reads TGTGCCAGCAGTGTCGGGGCTGCAGCACCCCTCCACTTT.

V is TRBV6-5 and J is TRBJ2-7, with TRBD1 matching over 9 bases. CDR1 and CDR2 (germline): MNHEY, SVGAGI. The CDR3 loop spans 15 amino acids. V was pared by 6 bases and J by 4 bases, with 10 bases of the junction left unmatched. CDR3 DNA: TGTGCCAGCAGCCCTACAGGGACAGGGATTTACGAGCAGTACGTC. As protein: CASSPTGTGIYEQYV.

This clone was recorded at least ten times. V usage is TRBV12-5 and J usage is TRBJ1-2, with a possible D match to TRBD1 (5 bases). The ends were cut back, 2 bases at V and 3 bases at J, with 13 bases in the middle. Germline CDR1 reads LGHNT; CDR2 reads FRNRAP. CDR3 length: 15 residues. CDR3 amino acids: CASGLTGRPDYGYTF. The CDR3, as DNA: TGTGCTAGTGGTTTGACGGGACGGCCTGACTATGGCTACACCTTC.

V usage is TRBV6-5 and J usage is TRBJ1-3; 8 bases match TRBD1. Per the germline V gene, CDR1 is MNHEY and CDR2 is SVGAGI. Trimming removed 4 bases from V and 0 bases from J; junction bases left unmatched: 5. This CDR3 has 16 amino acids. CDR3 sequence: CASSSQGANSGNTIYF. As DNA, the CDR3 is TGTGCCAGCAGTTCCCAGGGGGCGAACTCTGGAAACACCATATATTTT.

The chain carries TRBV7-7 and TRBJ1-2; D is undetermined. The CDR3 spans 14 residues. Trimming cost V 4 bases and J 4 bases, with 13 bases left between them. Germline lookup yields CDR1 SSHAT and CDR2 FNYEAQ (reference sequence). The CDR3 DNA follows: TGTGCCAGCAGCTCTAAGGTGGTAGGCTATGGCTACACCTTC. It translates to CASSSKVVGYGYTF.

The chain combines TRBV15 with TRBJ1-2; no reliable D call. V lost 6 bases to trimming and J lost 4 bases, with 15 bases between them. Germline V CDR1 and CDR2: LNHNV, YYDKDF (reference sequence). The CDR3 has 14 residues. This chain's CDR3 is CATRFGREVYGYTF. The CDR3 DNA reads TGTGCCACCAGATTTGGCAGAGAGGTCTATGGCTACACCTTC.

This chain links TRBV7-2 with TRBJ1-1, with 8 bases matching TRBD1. V lost 2 bases to trimming and J lost 5 bases; unmatched junction nucleotides: 4. CDR3 length equals 14 residues. CDR1 is SGHTA, CDR2 FQGNSA, per germline. The CDR3, as DNA: TGTGCCAGCAGCTTACTGACAGGGGTTACTGAAGCTTTCTTT. This encodes CASSLLTGVTEAFF.

V is TRBV14 and J is TRBJ1-1; 8 bases are shared with TRBD1. The germline CDR1 and CDR2 sequences are SGHDN and FVKESK. The V segment lost 5 bases and the J segment 5 bases; nucleotides outside the gene matches: 10. The CDR3 length is 15 residues. CDR3 sequence reads: CASSLRTGQGTEAFF. CDR3 DNA: TGTGCCAGCAGCTTGCGGACAGGGCAGGGTACTGAAGCTTTCTTT.

The V call is TRBV11-2, the J call TRBJ2-1; D gene ambiguous. CDR1 and CDR2 from the germline V gene are SGHAT and FQNNGV. Trimming cost V 3 bases and J 0 bases, with 9 bases left between them. CDR3 length: 15 residues. As DNA, the CDR3 is TGTGCCAGCAGCTTCGTCGGTAGCTCCTACAATGAGCAGTTCTTC. This translates into CASSFVGSSYNEQFF. The variable domain in full, completed from reference TRBV11-2 and TRBJ2-1, reads EAGVAQSPRYKIIEKRQSVAFWCNPISGHATLYWYQQILGQGPKLLIQFQNNGVVDDSQLPKDRFSAERLKGVDSTLKIQPAKLEDSAVYLCASSFVGSSYNEQFFGPGTRLTVL.

The chain recombines TRBV7-9 with TRBJ2-7; D gene uncertain. V gave up 5 bases and J gave up 3 bases, with 14 bases separating them. This CDR3 spans 14 amino acids. Germline CDR1 reads SEHNR; CDR2 reads FQNEAQ (reference sequence). CDR3 nucleotide sequence: TGTGCCAGCAGCCAAGAGTCCAGCCGCTACGAGCAGTACTTC. Residues: CASSQESSRYEQYF.

This clone occurred a few times. The gene calls are TRBV19 and TRBJ1-1; a weak D match, TRBD1 (5 bases). This CDR3 has 14 amino acids. V was pared by 3 bases and J by 0 bases, with 8 bases between. CDR1 is LNHDA, CDR2 SQIVND, per germline (reference sequence). CDR3 nucleotide sequence: TGTGCCAGTAGTATTACAGGAGTGAACACTGAAGCTTTCTTT. It codes for CASSITGVNTEAFF.